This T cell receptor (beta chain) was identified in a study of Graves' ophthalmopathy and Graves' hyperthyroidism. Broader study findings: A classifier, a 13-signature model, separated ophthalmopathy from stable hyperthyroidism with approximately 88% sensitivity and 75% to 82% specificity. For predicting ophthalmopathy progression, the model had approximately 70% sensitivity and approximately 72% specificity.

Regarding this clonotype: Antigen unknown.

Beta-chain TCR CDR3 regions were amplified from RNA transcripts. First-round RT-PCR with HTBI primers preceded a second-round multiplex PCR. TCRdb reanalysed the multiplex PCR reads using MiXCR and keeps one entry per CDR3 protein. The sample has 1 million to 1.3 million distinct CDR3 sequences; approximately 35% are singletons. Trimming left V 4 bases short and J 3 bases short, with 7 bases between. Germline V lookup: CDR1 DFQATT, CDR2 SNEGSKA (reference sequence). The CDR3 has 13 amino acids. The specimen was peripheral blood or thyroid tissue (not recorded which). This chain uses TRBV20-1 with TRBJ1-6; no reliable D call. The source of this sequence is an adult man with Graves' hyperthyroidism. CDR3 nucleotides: TGCAGTGCTAACGTGGGCTATAATTCACCCCTCCACTTT. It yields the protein CSANVGYNSPLHF.